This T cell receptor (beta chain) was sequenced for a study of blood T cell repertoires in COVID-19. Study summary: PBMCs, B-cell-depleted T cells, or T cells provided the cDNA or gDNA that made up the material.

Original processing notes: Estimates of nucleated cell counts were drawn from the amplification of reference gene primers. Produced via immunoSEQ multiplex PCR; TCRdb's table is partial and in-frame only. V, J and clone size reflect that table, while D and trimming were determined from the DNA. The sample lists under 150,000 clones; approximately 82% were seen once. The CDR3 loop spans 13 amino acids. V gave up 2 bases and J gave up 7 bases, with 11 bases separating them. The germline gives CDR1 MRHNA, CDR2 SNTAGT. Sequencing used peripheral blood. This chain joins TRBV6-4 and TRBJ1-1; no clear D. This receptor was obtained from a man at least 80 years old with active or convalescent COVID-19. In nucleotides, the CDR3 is TGTGCCAGCAGTGACGTCGGCGGGGATGAAGCTTTCTTT. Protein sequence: CASSDVGGDEAFF.